Shown below are 25 T cell receptor beta chains from a single sample sequenced in a study of blood T cell repertoires in COVID-19. The repertoire was sequenced with immunoSEQ multiplex PCR; TCRdb's copy has only in-frame clones and lacks some. This table holds around 300,000 clones, just under 90% found once. The sequenced sample consisted of PBMCs or T cells enriched from blood (not recorded which). Receptor source: a woman aged 60 to 75 who had recovered from COVID-19.

The chain couples TRBV19 to TRBJ2-5; 9 bases map to TRBD2. Germline-derived CDR1 and CDR2 are LNHDA and SQIVND (reference sequence). CDR3 size: 15 residues. The V and J ends lost 5 bases and 4 bases, in that order; junction bases with no gene match: 8. The CDR3 reads CASSSSGNSPETQYF. The DNA for the CDR3 is TGTGCCAGTAGTTCTAGCGGGAACTCCCCAGAGACCCAGTACTTC.

This chain links TRBV11-1 with TRBJ2-1; maybe TRBD2 (6 bases). CDR3 length: 15 residues. Trimming left V 3 bases short and J 6 bases short, with 15 bases between. Germline assignment: CDR1 SGHAT and CDR2 FQDESV (reference sequence). The CDR3 spells CASSLSGLGSNEQFF. CDR3 bases: TGTGCCAGCAGCTTGTCGGGACTTGGATCCAATGAGCAGTTCTTC.

V and J are TRBV19 and TRBJ1-1, with D possibly matching TRBD1 (6 bases). V lost 5 bases, J lost 1 base, and 11 bases lay in between. CDR1 is LNHDA and CDR2 is SQIVND in the germline V gene (reference sequence). The CDR3 covers 14 residues. Here the CDR3 reads CASSYRAENTEAFF. CDR3 nucleotide sequence: TGTGCCAGTAGTTACAGGGCGGAGAACACTGAAGCTTTCTTT.

The rearrangement uses TRBV27 and TRBJ2-1; TRBD2 might be the D (5 bases). The V end lost 3 bases, the J end lost 6 bases, and 15 bases lay between the germline ends. CDR1 and CDR2 from the germline V gene are MNHEY and SMNVEV (reference sequence). The CDR3 spans 15 residues. The CDR3 DNA reads as TGTGCCAGCAGTTTCTTCTGGGAGACCCTCAATGAGCAGTTCTTC. As protein: CASSFFWETLNEQFF.

The genes are TRBV3-1 (or the pseudogene TRBV3-2) and TRBJ2-5, with 7 nucleotides matching TRBD1. The CDR3 has 14 residues. Germline V lookup: CDR1 LGHDT, CDR2 YNNKEL (reference sequence). The V gene end was trimmed by 4 bases and the J gene end by 3 bases; junction bases not matched to a gene: 5. The DNA of the CDR3 is TGTGCCAGCAGCCGAGGGGGCGTTGAAGAGACCCAGTACTTC. This translates into CASSRGGVEETQYF.

The table lists this clone with a few counts. V and J are TRBV29-1 and TRBJ2-1, with D hard to call. The CDR3 consists of 12 residues. CDR1 is SQVTM and CDR2 is ANQGSEA in the germline V gene. Trimming removed 4 bases from V and 4 bases from J, with 8 bases in between. The CDR3 DNA reads as TGCAGCGTTGCGGTCACGTACAATGAGCAGTTCTTC. As protein: CSVAVTYNEQFF.

The chain uses TRBV30 and TRBJ2-3; a weak D match, TRBD1 (5 bases). V was pared by 6 bases and J by 6 bases, with 19 bases between. The CDR3 loop spans 14 amino acids. Germline-derived CDR1 and CDR2 are GTSNPN and SVGIG (reference sequence). The CDR3 spells CACPDQGEVDTQYF. The DNA of the CDR3 is TGTGCCTGCCCTGATCAGGGTGAGGTGGATACGCAGTATTTT.

V and J are TRBV5-1 and TRBJ2-2; TRBD2 aligns across 7 bases. CDR3 size: 15 residues. Germline lookup yields CDR1 SGHRS and CDR2 YFSETQ. Trimming removed 0 bases from V and 8 bases from J; junction bases left unmatched: 7. The CDR3 DNA reads TGCGCCAGCAGCTTGGCCCTCGGGAGGACGGGGGAGCTGTTTTTT. Its translation: CASSLALGRTGELFF.

The chain has TRBV5-4 and TRBJ1-2, with D hard to call. V was cut by 2 bases and J by 0 bases, with 11 bases left in between. The CDR3 length is 15 residues. Germline loops: CDR1 SGHNT, CDR2 YYREEE (reference sequence). CDR3 sequence (DNA): TGTGCCAGCAGCTTCGAGGTAGGCGCTAACTATGGCTACACCTTC. Translating it yields CASSFEVGANYGYTF.

The chain recombines TRBV19 with TRBJ1-1; TRBD1 matches at 8 bases. V trimming: 5 bases; J trimming: 5 bases; junction bases outside the gene matches: 7. Germline V lookup: CDR1 LNHDA, CDR2 SQIVND (reference sequence). The CDR3 covers 14 residues. In nucleotides, the CDR3 is TGTGCCAGTAGTGAACAGGGGGTTTGGACTGAAGCTTTCTTT. As protein: CASSEQGVWTEAFF.

As DNA, the CDR3 is TGCAGTGCTAGTCAGGGGATCTACAATGAGCAGTTCTTC. Amino acids: CSASQGIYNEQFF. The rearrangement joins TRBV20-1 to TRBJ2-1; the D gene is possibly TRBD1 (6 bases). This CDR3 has 13 residues. V gave up 3 bases and J gave up 3 bases, with 9 bases separating them. Germline V gene lookup returns CDR1 DFQATT and CDR2 SNEGSKA (reference sequence).

This sequence joins TRBV7-9 and TRBJ2-7; 10 bases agree with TRBD2. V shed 9 bases, J shed 2 bases, and the junction held 1 base outside the gene matches. The CDR3 is 12 residues long. Germline V gene lookup returns CDR1 SEHNR and CDR2 FQNEAQ (reference sequence). The CDR3 reads CASGTSAYEQYF. CDR3 bases: TGTGCCAGTGGGACTAGCGCCTACGAGCAGTACTTC.

The V and J genes are TRBV6-5 and TRBJ2-5; the D is unclear. The CDR3 consists of 14 residues. Germline-derived CDR1 and CDR2 are MNHEY and SVGAGI. V lost 7 bases and J lost 0, with 12 bases in between. The CDR3 DNA reads as TGTGCCAGCACCCCCAGGCTGAACCAAGAGACCCAGTACTTC. Protein sequence: CASTPRLNQETQYF.

The V and J genes are TRBV7-2 and TRBJ2-1, with D hard to call. Trimming took off 5 bases at V and 2 bases at J, with 10 bases between the two ends. The CDR3 is 14 amino acids. CDR1 is SGHTA and CDR2 is FQGNSA in the germline V gene. CDR3 residues: CASSLILAYNEQFF. The CDR3 DNA is TGTGCCAGCAGCCTTATATTAGCCTACAATGAGCAGTTCTTC. Based on the CDR3 plus reference TRBV7-2 and TRBJ2-1, the full variable domain is GAGVSQSPSNKVTEKGKDVELRCDPISGHTALYWYRQSLGQGLEFLIYFQGNSAPDKSGLPSDRFSAERTGGSVSTLTIQRTQQEDSAVYLCASSLILAYNEQFFGPGTRLTVL.

J is TRBJ2-1 and V is TRBV24-1, with D possibly being TRBD2 (5 bases). The CDR3 covers 14 residues. With 7 bases removed from V and 7 bases from J, the gap between germline ends came to 16 bases. Germline values: CDR1 KGHDR, CDR2 SFDVKD. DNA for the CDR3: TGTGCCACCAGCCCTGTGGGAGATGGAAATGAGCAGTTCTTC. Its protein is CATSPVGDGNEQFF.

The chain is built from TRBV7-9 and TRBJ1-5, with D maybe TRBD1 (6 bases). V was shortened by 6 bases and J by 2 bases, with 14 bases between the two germline ends. CDR3 length: 15 amino acids. Germline lookup yields CDR1 SEHNR and CDR2 FQNEAQ (reference sequence). The CDR3: CASSSQGIGNQPQHF. In nucleotides, the CDR3 is TGTGCCAGCAGTTCTCAGGGGATCGGCAATCAGCCCCAGCATTTT.

This chain joins TRBV28 and TRBJ2-5, with D perhaps matching TRBD2 (6 bases). Per germline, CDR1 MDHEN and CDR2 SYDVKM. The CDR3 length is 15 residues. V lost 1 base and J 5 bases, leaving 14 bases between the germline ends. The DNA for the CDR3 is TGTGCCAGCAGTTTATTGGGCGGTGGGGGGGAGACCCAGTACTTC. This sequence encodes CASSLLGGGGETQYF. Based on the CDR3 plus reference TRBV28 and TRBJ2-5, the full variable domain is DVKVTQSSRYLVKRTGEKVFLECVQDMDHENMFWYRQDPGLGLRLIYFSYDVKMKEKGDIPEGYSVSREKKERFSLILESASTNQTSMYLCASSLLGGGGETQYFGPGTRLLVL.

This clone was detected once. The chain carries TRBV2 and TRBJ1-5, with 7 positions matching TRBD1. This CDR3 spans 16 amino acids. V shed 1 base and J 6 bases; nucleotides not matched to a gene: 9. CDR1 is SNHLY, CDR2 FYNNEI, per germline. CDR3 loop: CASSEGAGGRSQPQHF. DNA for the CDR3: TGTGCCAGCAGTGAAGGGGCAGGGGGTCGCAGTCAGCCCCAGCATTTT.

The chain couples TRBV5-1 to TRBJ1-2, with TRBD1 identical over 7 bases. CDR3 size: 15 residues. The junction had 7 bases not matched to a gene; V was cut back by 3 bases and J by 2 bases. Per germline, CDR1 SGHRS and CDR2 YFSETQ. CDR3 sequence reads: CASSYNPGQNYGYTF. Here the CDR3 DNA reads TGCGCCAGCAGCTACAACCCGGGACAGAACTATGGCTACACCTTC.

The gene calls are TRBV5-1 and TRBJ2-1; D gene ambiguous. CDR3 length: 12 residues. Looked up from germline, CDR1 is SGHRS and CDR2 is YFSETQ. The V and J ends lost 4 bases and 7 bases respectively, with 9 bases between them. The CDR3 sequence: CASSRPGNEQFF. The CDR3 DNA reads TGCGCCAGCAGCAGGCCAGGTAATGAGCAGTTCTTC.

The chain uses TRBV4-1 and TRBJ2-1; 10 bases map to TRBD2. This CDR3 is built from 15 residues. The V segment lost 2 bases and the J segment 9 bases; nucleotides outside the gene matches: 7. Germline loops: CDR1 MGHRA, CDR2 YSYEKL. CDR3 DNA: TGCGCCAGCAGCCAAATAGCGGGAGGCGGAGTTGAGCAGTTCTTC. It yields the protein CASSQIAGGGVEQFF.

This clone was detected only once. This chain connects TRBV9 to TRBJ2-5; D may be TRBD2 (6 bases). The CDR3 has 12 residues. The V end lost 5 bases, the J end lost 4 bases, and 9 bases lay between the germline ends. Germline CDR1 and CDR2: SGDLS and YYNGEE. The CDR3 DNA sequence: TGTGCCAGCAGGGGGGGAGGAGAGACCCAGTACTTC. Protein sequence: CASRGGGETQYF.

The chain combines TRBV5-1 with TRBJ2-2, with D maybe TRBD1 (6 bases). Trimming took 0 bases from V and 6 from J, leaving 12 bases between them. CDR1 SGHRS and CDR2 YFSETQ come from the germline V gene. The CDR3 runs to 15 residues. The CDR3 sequence: CASSLETGLAGELFF. CDR3 nucleotides: TGCGCCAGCAGCTTGGAAACAGGGCTGGCCGGGGAGCTGTTTTTT.

The rearrangement links TRBV18 to TRBJ1-1; D call uncertain. CDR3 length: 13 residues. CDR1 is KGHSH and CDR2 is LQKENI in the germline V gene. The germline V and J ends were trimmed by 2 bases and 3 bases, with 7 bases remaining between them. The CDR3, as DNA: TGTGCCAGCTCACCATCTGTGTACACTGAAGCTTTCTTT. Translation gives CASSPSVYTEAFF.

The chain carries TRBV27 and TRBJ2-5; possible D gene TRBD1, 6 bases. The CDR3 length is 14 residues. Germline CDR1 reads MNHEY; CDR2 reads SMNVEV (reference sequence). The ends were cut back, 9 bases at V and 5 bases at J, with 19 bases in the middle. CDR3 residues: CASRETGKGETQYF. The CDR3 bases are TGTGCCAGTAGAGAAACAGGGAAGGGGGAGACCCAGTACTTC.